These T cell receptor beta chains were read from a single sample in a study of blood T cell repertoires in COVID-19. The repertoire was sequenced with immunoSEQ multiplex PCR; TCRdb's copy has only in-frame clones and lacks some. The sample includes about 70,000 clones, 75% to 90% of them seen just once. Sequenced sample: peripheral blood. The receptors here all came from a human donor in a cohort sampled during active COVID-19. The CDR3 runs from the conserved cysteine through the conserved F or W. Each record gives: J gene, V gene, D gene, clone size, CDR3 protein, CDR3 DNA. The D gene is left open where the match is weak. Part of the rows lack a size; the others show once, few, many or a class for expanded clones.

J: TRBJ1-5; V: TRBV5-1; D: -; size: -; CDR3: CASSLGEGQPQHF; DNA: TGCGCCAGCAGCTTGGGGGAGGGTCAGCCCCAGCATTTT
J: TRBJ1-3; V: TRBV5-1; D: -; size: -; CDR3: CASSSTNPGSNTIYF; DNA: TGCGCCAGCAGCTCAACCAACCCTGGTAGCAACACCATATATTTT
J: TRBJ1-1; V: TRBV24-1; D: -; size: once; CDR3: CATSETANTEAFF; DNA: TGTGCCACCAGTGAGACAGCGAACACTGAAGCTTTCTTT
J: TRBJ1-2; V: TRBV9; D: -; size: -; CDR3: CASSVSSGVNYGYTF; DNA: TGTGCCAGCAGCGTATCATCAGGGGTCAACTATGGCTACACCTTC
J: TRBJ1-1; V: TRBV28; D: TRBD1; size: few; CDR3: CASSTRQGEAFF; DNA: TGTGCCAGCAGCACCAGACAGGGGGAAGCTTTCTTT
J: TRBJ1-1; V: TRBV4-1; D: -; size: -; CDR3: CASSRDVNTEAFF; DNA: TGCGCCAGCAGCCGAGACGTGAACACTGAAGCTTTCTTT
J: TRBJ2-1; V: TRBV19; D: TRBD1; size: -; CDR3: CASSFDRGGMYEQFF; DNA: TGTGCCAGTAGTTTTGACAGGGGGGGGATGTATGAGCAGTTCTTC
J: TRBJ1-1; V: TRBV28; D: -; size: -; CDR3: CASSLVVSNTEAFF; DNA: TGTGCCAGCAGTTTAGTAGTTTCGAACACTGAAGCTTTCTTT
J: TRBJ1-3; V: TRBV12-3/TRBV12-4; D: -; size: -; CDR3: CASSSRSHTIYF; DNA: TGTGCCAGCAGTTCCCGGTCGCACACCATATATTTT
J: TRBJ2-3; V: TRBV28; D: TRBD2; size: once; CDR3: CASVRGGSTDTQYF; DNA: TGTGCCAGCGTCCGCGGGGGGAGCACAGATACGCAGTATTTT
J: TRBJ1-1; V: TRBV6-1; D: -; size: -; CDR3: CASSEGQGNTEAFF; DNA: TGTGCCAGCAGTGAAGGGCAGGGGAACACTGAAGCTTTCTTT
J: TRBJ2-3; V: TRBV18; D: TRBD2; size: few; CDR3: CASSIAGGTDTQYF; DNA: TGTGCCAGCTCAATAGCGGGGGGCACAGATACGCAGTATTTT
J: TRBJ2-5; V: TRBV21-1; D: -; size: -; CDR3: CASSKCPSAGKRETQYF; DNA: TGTGCCAGCAGCAAATGCCCCTCGGCAGGCAAACGAGAGACCCAGTACTTC
J: TRBJ2-5; V: TRBV27; D: TRBD1; size: -; CDR3: CASSLRGQGIGETQYF; DNA: TGTGCCAGCAGTCTCCGGGGACAGGGTATCGGAGAGACCCAGTACTTC
J: TRBJ2-7; V: TRBV9; D: TRBD2; size: -; CDR3: CASSVGGTGGSYEQYF; DNA: TGTGCCAGCAGCGTAGGGGGTACGGGAGGGTCCTACGAGCAGTACTTC
J: TRBJ1-1; V: TRBV28; D: -; size: -; CDR3: CASSLGLMYTEAFF; DNA: TGTGCCAGCAGTTTAGGACTTATGTACACTGAAGCTTTCTTT
J: TRBJ2-7; V: TRBV24-1; D: -; size: -; CDR3: CATSDLNSLQYF; DNA: TGTGCCACCAGTGATTTGAACAGCCTACAGTACTTC
J: TRBJ2-5; V: TRBV2; D: -; size: -; CDR3: CASSEQRGPETQYF; DNA: TGTGCCAGCAGTGAACAGAGAGGCCCAGAGACCCAGTACTTC
J: TRBJ2-3; V: TRBV19; D: TRBD2; size: few; CDR3: CASSSGRARDTQYF; DNA: TGTGCCAGTAGTTCCGGGAGGGCCAGAGATACGCAGTATTTT
J: TRBJ1-5; V: TRBV27; D: -; size: -; CDR3: CASRPTGMGNQPQHF; DNA: TGTGCCAGCAGGCCTACAGGGATGGGCAATCAGCCCCAGCATTTT
J: TRBJ2-3; V: TRBV11-2; D: -; size: -; CDR3: CASSEGDADTQYF; DNA: TGTGCCAGCAGCGAGGGGGACGCAGATACGCAGTATTTT
J: TRBJ1-2; V: TRBV19; D: -; size: -; CDR3: CASSFHSLFSSGYGYTF; DNA: TGTGCCAGTAGTTTCCACAGCCTTTTTTCGTCGGGATATGGCTACACCTTC
J: TRBJ2-1; V: TRBV19; D: -; size: once; CDR3: CASRRSGGGLYNEQFF; DNA: TGTGCCAGTAGACGGTCTGGGGGAGGTTTGTACAATGAGCAGTTCTTC
J: TRBJ2-7; V: TRBV7-2; D: -; size: -; CDR3: CASSRTWGEDEQYF; DNA: TGTGCCAGCAGCCGTACATGGGGAGAGGACGAGCAGTACTTC
J: TRBJ2-7; V: TRBV7-9; D: -; size: few; CDR3: CASSNENSYEQYF; DNA: TGTGCCAGCAGCAACGAGAACTCCTACGAGCAGTACTTC
J: TRBJ2-7; V: TRBV5-1; D: -; size: -; CDR3: CASSFRGPYEQYF; DNA: TGCGCCAGCAGTTTCAGGGGTCCCTACGAGCAGTACTTC
J: TRBJ2-5; V: TRBV11-2; D: TRBD1; size: -; CDR3: CASSTTGGRETQYF; DNA: TGTGCCAGCAGCACGACAGGGGGCAGGGAGACCCAGTACTTC
J: TRBJ2-4; V: TRBV7-2; D: TRBD2; size: -; CDR3: CASSLVGGGVAKNIQYF; DNA: TGTGCCAGCAGCTTAGTCGGCGGGGGGGTAGCCAAAAACATTCAGTACTTC
J: TRBJ2-2; V: TRBV18; D: -; size: -; CDR3: CASWGGTNTGELFF; DNA: TGTGCCAGCTGGGGAGGTACGAACACCGGGGAGCTGTTTTTT
J: TRBJ2-2; V: TRBV18; D: TRBD1; size: -; CDR3: CASSSRDRGPGELFF; DNA: TGTGCCAGCTCAAGCCGGGACAGGGGACCCGGGGAGCTGTTTTTT
J: TRBJ2-3; V: TRBV2; D: TRBD2; size: -; CDR3: CASGGLAGRTDTQYF; DNA: TGTGCCAGCGGGGGACTAGCGGGGCGCACAGATACGCAGTATTTT
J: TRBJ1-1; V: TRBV5-1; D: -; size: -; CDR3: CASSLGTANTEAFF; DNA: TGCGCCAGCAGCTTGGGGACAGCGAACACTGAAGCTTTCTTT
J: TRBJ2-7; V: TRBV14; D: -; size: -; CDR3: CASSQEIGTYEQYF; DNA: TGTGCCAGCAGCCAGGAGATAGGCACCTACGAGCAGTACTTC
J: TRBJ2-7; V: TRBV4-3; D: TRBD1; size: -; CDR3: CASSQGQGNYEQYF; DNA: TGCGCCAGCAGCCAGGGACAGGGGAACTACGAGCAGTACTTC
J: TRBJ2-7; V: TRBV11-2; D: -; size: -; CDR3: CASSLHQTLATISYEQYF; DNA: TGTGCCAGCAGCTTACATCAAACACTAGCCACCATCTCCTACGAGCAGTACTTC
J: TRBJ1-3; V: TRBV11-3; D: -; size: -; CDR3: CASSLNRNSGNTIYF; DNA: TGTGCCAGCAGCTTAAATAGAAACTCTGGAAACACCATATATTTT
J: TRBJ1-5; V: TRBV6-5; D: TRBD1; size: -; CDR3: CASSPGTGRNQPQHF; DNA: TGTGCCAGCAGTCCCGGGACAGGGCGCAATCAGCCCCAGCATTTT
J: TRBJ1-1; V: TRBV11-3; D: -; size: -; CDR3: CASSLDEATTNTEAFF; DNA: TGTGCCAGCAGCTTAGATGAGGCAACAACGAACACTGAAGCTTTCTTT
J: TRBJ2-2; V: TRBV7-9; D: TRBD1; size: -; CDR3: CASSLIGQGNTGELFF; DNA: TGTGCCAGCAGCTTAATTGGACAGGGAAACACCGGGGAGCTGTTTTTT
J: TRBJ2-3; V: TRBV4-2; D: -; size: -; CDR3: CASSQDQGGADTQYF; DNA: TGTGCCAGCAGCCAAGATCAGGGGGGAGCCGATACGCAGTATTTT
J: TRBJ2-3; V: TRBV5-1; D: TRBD2; size: -; CDR3: CASSLSDPAGGSGTQYF; DNA: TGCGCCAGCAGCTTGTCCGACCCGGCGGGGGGGTCAGGTACGCAGTATTTT
J: TRBJ1-4; V: TRBV28; D: TRBD1; size: -; CDR3: CASSHTGALNEKLFF; DNA: TGTGCCAGCAGTCATACAGGGGCCCTTAATGAAAAACTGTTTTTT
J: TRBJ2-1; V: TRBV5-1; D: TRBD2; size: -; CDR3: CASSPSPSGGLKVEQFF; DNA: TGCGCCAGCAGCCCATCTCCTAGCGGGGGCCTTAAGGTTGAGCAGTTCTTC
J: TRBJ1-6; V: TRBV28; D: TRBD1; size: -; CDR3: CASSKDRVHF; DNA: TGTGCCAGCAGTAAGGACAGGGTCCACTTT
J: TRBJ2-7; V: TRBV28; D: -; size: once; CDR3: CASSFMFSTATYEQYF; DNA: TGTGCCAGCAGTTTCATGTTTTCGACAGCGACCTACGAGCAGTACTTC
J: TRBJ2-7; V: TRBV30; D: -; size: once; CDR3: CAWSGTAIEQYF; DNA: TGTGCCTGGAGTGGGACAGCTATCGAGCAGTACTTC
J: TRBJ1-3; V: TRBV27; D: -; size: -; CDR3: CASRAYSGNTIYF; DNA: TGTGCCAGCAGGGCTTACTCTGGAAACACCATATATTTT
J: TRBJ1-1; V: TRBV20-1; D: -; size: -; CDR3: CRGANTEAFF; DNA: TGCAGGGGGGCGAACACTGAAGCTTTCTTT
J: TRBJ2-7; V: TRBV10-1; D: TRBD2; size: once; CDR3: CASSGSGTSSPYEQYF; DNA: TGCGCCAGCAGTGGGTCCGGGACTAGCAGTCCCTACGAGCAGTACTTC
J: TRBJ1-1; V: TRBV7-9; D: TRBD1; size: -; CDR3: CASLPGQGYTEAFF; DNA: TGTGCCAGCCTCCCGGGACAGGGATACACTGAAGCTTTCTTT
J: TRBJ1-2; V: TRBV30; D: -; size: -; CDR3: CAWSVSVYGYTF; DNA: TGTGCCTGGAGTGTTAGTGTCTATGGCTACACCTTC
J: TRBJ1-2; V: TRBV7-2; D: -; size: -; CDR3: CANSLAYGYGYTF; DNA: TGTGCCAACAGCTTAGCGTACGGCTATGGCTACACCTTC